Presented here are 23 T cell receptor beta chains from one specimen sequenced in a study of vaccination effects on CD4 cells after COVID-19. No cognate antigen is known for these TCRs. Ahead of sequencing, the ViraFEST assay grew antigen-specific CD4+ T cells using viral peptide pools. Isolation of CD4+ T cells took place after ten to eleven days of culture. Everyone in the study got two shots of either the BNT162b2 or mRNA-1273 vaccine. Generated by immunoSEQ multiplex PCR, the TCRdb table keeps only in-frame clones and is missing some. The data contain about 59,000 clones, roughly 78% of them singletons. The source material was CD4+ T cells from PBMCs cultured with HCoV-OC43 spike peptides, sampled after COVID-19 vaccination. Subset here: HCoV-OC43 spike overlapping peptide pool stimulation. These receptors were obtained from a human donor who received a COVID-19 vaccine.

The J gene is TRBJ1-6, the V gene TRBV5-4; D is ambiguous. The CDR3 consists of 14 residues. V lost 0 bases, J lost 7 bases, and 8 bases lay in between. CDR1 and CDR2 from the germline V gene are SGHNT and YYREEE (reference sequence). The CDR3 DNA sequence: TGTGCCAGCAGCTTGGGGATGGGGAATTCACCCCTCCACTTT. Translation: CASSLGMGNSPLHF.

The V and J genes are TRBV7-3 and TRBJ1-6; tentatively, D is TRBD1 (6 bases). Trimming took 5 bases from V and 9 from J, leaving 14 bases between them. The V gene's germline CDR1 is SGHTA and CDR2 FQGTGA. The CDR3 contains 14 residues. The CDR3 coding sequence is TGTGCCAGCAGCCGATACAGGGAAGGTTCACCCCTCCACTTT. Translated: CASSRYREGSPLHF.

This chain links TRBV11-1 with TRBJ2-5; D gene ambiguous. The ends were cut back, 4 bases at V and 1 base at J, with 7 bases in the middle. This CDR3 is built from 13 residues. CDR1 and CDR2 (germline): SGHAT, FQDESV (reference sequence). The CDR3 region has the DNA TGTGCCAGCAGCTCACAGACCCAAGAGACCCAGTACTTC. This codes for CASSSQTQETQYF.

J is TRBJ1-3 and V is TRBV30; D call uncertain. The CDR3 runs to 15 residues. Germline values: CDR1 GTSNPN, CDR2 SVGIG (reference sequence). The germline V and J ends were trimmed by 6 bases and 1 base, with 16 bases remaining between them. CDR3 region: CACRWTAVSGNTIYF. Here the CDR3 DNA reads TGTGCCTGTAGATGGACTGCAGTATCTGGAAACACCATATATTTT.

CDR3: CASSVGLAGGPDTQYF. As DNA, the CDR3 is TGTGCCAGCAGTGTAGGACTAGCGGGGGGCCCAGATACGCAGTATTTT. The rearrangement links TRBV6-1 to TRBJ2-3; 14 bases are a match to TRBD2. The CDR3 runs to 16 residues. Unmatched junction bases numbered 4, after V lost 4 bases and J lost 4 bases. Germline lookup yields CDR1 MNHNS and CDR2 SASEGT.

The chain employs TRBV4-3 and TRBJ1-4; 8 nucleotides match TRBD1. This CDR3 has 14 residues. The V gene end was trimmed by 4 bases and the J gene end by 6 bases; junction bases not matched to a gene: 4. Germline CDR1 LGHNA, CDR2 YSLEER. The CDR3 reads CASSRTTGDEKLFF. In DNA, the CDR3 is TGCGCCAGCAGCCGAACGACAGGGGATGAAAAACTGTTTTTT.

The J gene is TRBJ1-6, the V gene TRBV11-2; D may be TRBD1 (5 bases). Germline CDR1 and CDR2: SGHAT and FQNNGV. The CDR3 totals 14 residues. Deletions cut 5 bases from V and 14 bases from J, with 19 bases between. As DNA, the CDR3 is TGTGCCAGCAGCGAACAGGTGGGGAAATGGGCCCTCCACTTT. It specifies CASSEQVGKWALHF.

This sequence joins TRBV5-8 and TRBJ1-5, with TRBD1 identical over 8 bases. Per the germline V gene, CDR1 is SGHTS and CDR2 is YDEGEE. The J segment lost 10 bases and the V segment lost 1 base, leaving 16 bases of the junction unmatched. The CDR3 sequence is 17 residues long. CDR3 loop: CASSLIIGQGGYRPQHF. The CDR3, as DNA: TGTGCCAGCAGCTTGATAATTGGACAGGGAGGATATCGTCCCCAGCATTTT.

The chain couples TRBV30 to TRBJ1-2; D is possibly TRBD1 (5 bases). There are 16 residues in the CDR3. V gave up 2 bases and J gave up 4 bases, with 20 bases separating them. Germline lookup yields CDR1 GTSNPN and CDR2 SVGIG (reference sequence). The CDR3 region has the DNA TGTGCCTGGAGTACCCTGGGCAGGGAGGCGATCTATGGCTACACCTTC. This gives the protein CAWSTLGREAIYGYTF.

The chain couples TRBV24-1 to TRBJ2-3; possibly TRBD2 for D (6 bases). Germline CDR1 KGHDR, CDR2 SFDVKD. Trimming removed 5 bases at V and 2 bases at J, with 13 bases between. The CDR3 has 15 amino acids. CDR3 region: CATSVSRGLTDTQYF. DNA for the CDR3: TGTGCCACCAGTGTTTCGCGGGGACTCACAGATACGCAGTATTTT.

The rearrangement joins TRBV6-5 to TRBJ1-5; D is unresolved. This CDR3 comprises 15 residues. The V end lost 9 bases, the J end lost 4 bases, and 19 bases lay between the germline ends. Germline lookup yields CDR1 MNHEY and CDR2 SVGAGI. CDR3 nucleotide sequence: TGTGCCAGTAAACTATACAGCTATCAAAATCAGCCCCAGCATTTT. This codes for CASKLYSYQNQPQHF.

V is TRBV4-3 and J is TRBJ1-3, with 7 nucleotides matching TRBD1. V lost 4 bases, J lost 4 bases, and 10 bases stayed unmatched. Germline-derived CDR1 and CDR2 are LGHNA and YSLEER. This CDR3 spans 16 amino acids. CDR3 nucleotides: TGCGCCAGCAGCCGGCAACTCACAGGGGCGGGAAACACCATATATTTT. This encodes CASSRQLTGAGNTIYF.

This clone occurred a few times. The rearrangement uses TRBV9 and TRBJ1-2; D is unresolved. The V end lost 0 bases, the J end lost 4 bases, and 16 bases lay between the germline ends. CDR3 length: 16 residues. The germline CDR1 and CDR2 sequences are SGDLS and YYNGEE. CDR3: CASSVGPFAAGYGYTF. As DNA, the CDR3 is TGTGCCAGCAGCGTAGGTCCCTTCGCGGCCGGCTATGGCTACACCTTC.

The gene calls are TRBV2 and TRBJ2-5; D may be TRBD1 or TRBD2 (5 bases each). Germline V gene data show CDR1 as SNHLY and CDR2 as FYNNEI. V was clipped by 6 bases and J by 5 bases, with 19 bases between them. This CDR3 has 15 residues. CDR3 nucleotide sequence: TGTGCCAGCAGGCCCCTGAGGGGCAAGGGTGAGACCCAGTACTTC. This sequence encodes CASRPLRGKGETQYF. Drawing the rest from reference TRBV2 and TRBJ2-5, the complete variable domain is EPEVTQTPSHQVTQMGQEVILRCVPISNHLYFYWYRQILGQKVEFLVSFYNNEISEKSEIFDDQFSVERPDGSNFTLKIRSTKLEDSAMYFCASRPLRGKGETQYFGPGTRLLVL.

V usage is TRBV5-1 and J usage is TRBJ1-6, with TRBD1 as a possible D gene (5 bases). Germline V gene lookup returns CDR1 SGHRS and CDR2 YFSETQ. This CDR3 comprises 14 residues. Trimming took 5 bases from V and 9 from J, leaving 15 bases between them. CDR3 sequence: CASSLSRGGSPLHF. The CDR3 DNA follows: TGCGCCAGCAGTCTCTCGAGGGGCGGTTCACCCCTCCACTTT.

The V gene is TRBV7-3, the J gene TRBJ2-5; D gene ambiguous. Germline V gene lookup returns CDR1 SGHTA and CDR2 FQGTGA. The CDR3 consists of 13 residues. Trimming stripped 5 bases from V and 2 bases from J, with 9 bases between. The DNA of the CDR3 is TGTGCCAGCAGCGATCGGTTACAAGAGACCCAGTACTTC. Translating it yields CASSDRLQETQYF.

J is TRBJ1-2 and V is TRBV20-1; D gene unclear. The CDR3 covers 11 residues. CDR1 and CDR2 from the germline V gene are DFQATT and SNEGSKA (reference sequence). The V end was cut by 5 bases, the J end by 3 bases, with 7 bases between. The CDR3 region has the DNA TGCAGTGCTGGACCCCACTATGGCTACACCTTC. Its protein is CSAGPHYGYTF.

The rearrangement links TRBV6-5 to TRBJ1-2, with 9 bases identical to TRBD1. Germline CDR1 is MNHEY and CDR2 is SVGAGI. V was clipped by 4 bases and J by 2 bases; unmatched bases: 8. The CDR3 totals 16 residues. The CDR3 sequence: CASSSVPGQGNYGYTF. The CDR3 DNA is TGTGCCAGCAGTTCCGTCCCGGGACAGGGAAACTATGGCTACACCTTC.

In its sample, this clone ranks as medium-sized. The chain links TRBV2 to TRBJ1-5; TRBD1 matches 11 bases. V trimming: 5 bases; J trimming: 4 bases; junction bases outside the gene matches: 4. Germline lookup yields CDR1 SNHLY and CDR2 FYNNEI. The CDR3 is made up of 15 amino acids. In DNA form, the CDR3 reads TGTGCCAGCAGTAACCGGGACAGGGGGAATCAGCCCCAGCATTTT. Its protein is CASSNRDRGNQPQHF.

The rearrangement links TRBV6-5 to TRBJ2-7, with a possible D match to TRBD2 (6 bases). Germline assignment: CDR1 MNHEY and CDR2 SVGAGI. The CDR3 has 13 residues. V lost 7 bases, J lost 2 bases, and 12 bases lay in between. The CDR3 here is CASTWAGTYEQYV. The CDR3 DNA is TGTGCCAGCACTTGGGCGGGGACCTACGAGCAGTACGTC.

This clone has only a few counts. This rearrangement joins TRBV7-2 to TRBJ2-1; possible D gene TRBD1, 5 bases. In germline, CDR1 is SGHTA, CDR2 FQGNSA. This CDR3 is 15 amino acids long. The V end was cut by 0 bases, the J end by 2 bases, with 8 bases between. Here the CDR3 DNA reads TGTGCCAGCAGCTTAGCGGGGCGGACCTACAATGAGCAGTTCTTC. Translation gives CASSLAGRTYNEQFF.

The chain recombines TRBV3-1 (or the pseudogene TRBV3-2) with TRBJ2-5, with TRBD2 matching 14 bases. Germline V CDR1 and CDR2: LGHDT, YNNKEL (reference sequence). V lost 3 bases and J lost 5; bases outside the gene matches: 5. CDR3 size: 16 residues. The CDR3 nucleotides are TGTGCCAGCAGCCACGGGACTAGCGGGGGAATCGAGACCCAGTACTTC. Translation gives CASSHGTSGGIETQYF.

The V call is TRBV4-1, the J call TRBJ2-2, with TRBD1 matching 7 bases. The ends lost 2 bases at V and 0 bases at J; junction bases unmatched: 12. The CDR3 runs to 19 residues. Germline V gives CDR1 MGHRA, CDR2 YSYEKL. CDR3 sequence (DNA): TGCGCCAGCAGCCAAAGACAGGGTGGGGCCGGGCCGAACACCGGGGAGCTGTTTTTT. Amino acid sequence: CASSQRQGGAGPNTGELFF.